Below are 30 T cell receptor beta chains sequenced from a single sample in a study of early T cells in non-severe SARS-CoV-2 infection. Via MiXCR, TCRdb re-called the 5' RACE reads, giving one row per CDR3 protein. The sample holds around 70,000 distinct CDR3 sequences, approximately 12% seen once. The sequenced material came from whole blood. These receptors were taken from an adult who was a healthcare worker with PCR-confirmed SARS-CoV-2 infection or an uninfected control (not recorded which).

This clonotype was counted ten times or more. The genes are TRBV7-8 and TRBJ1-1; D possibly corresponds to TRBD1 (6 bases). The ends were cut back, 4 bases at V and 1 base at J, with 13 bases in the middle. The CDR3 sequence is 15 residues long. Germline lookup yields CDR1 SGHVS and CDR2 FQNEAQ. The CDR3 bases are TGTGCCAGCAGCTCTCGGTGGGGGCCGAACACTGAAGCTTTCTTT. It encodes CASSSRWGPNTEAFF.

This clonotype was counted a few times. This chain connects TRBV20-1 to TRBJ2-1, with D possibly being TRBD2 (6 bases). Trimming stripped 3 bases from V and 6 bases from J, with 21 bases between. The CDR3 consists of 16 residues. Germline assignment: CDR1 DFQATT and CDR2 SNEGSKA (reference sequence). The CDR3 nucleotides read TGCAGTGCTAGGACCAGAATAGTGAGGGACTTCAATGAGCAGTTCTTC. It yields the protein CSARTRIVRDFNEQFF.

This clonotype was seen only a few times. The chain uses TRBV7-9 and TRBJ2-3; TRBD1 matches at 7 bases. The CDR3 is made up of 15 amino acids. The germline gives CDR1 SEHNR, CDR2 FQNEAQ (reference sequence). With 5 bases clipped from V and 4 bases from J, the junction kept 9 bases outside the gene matches. CDR3 nucleotides: TGTGCCAGCAGCCCCAGACAGGGCCCGGCAGATACGCAGTATTTT. Protein product: CASSPRQGPADTQYF.

In its sample, this clonotype was seen many times. The chain uses TRBV6-2 or TRBV6-3 and TRBJ2-3; unclear D gene. The V gene's germline CDR1 is MNHEY and CDR2 SVGEGT. Trimming stripped 2 bases from V and 5 bases from J, with 32 bases between. This CDR3 spans 21 amino acids. As DNA, the CDR3 is TGTGCCAGCAGTTACCCAGACCTGATATCTATAAGTCGTAAAATCGGAGATACGCAGTATTTT. Protein product: CASSYPDLISISRKIGDTQYF.

This chain connects TRBV12-3 or TRBV12-4 to TRBJ1-5, with D perhaps matching TRBD1 (5 bases). Trimming stripped 7 bases from V and 0 bases from J, with 13 bases between. This CDR3 has 15 residues. The CDR3 DNA reads TGTGCCAGCACCTTGGGGCAGGGTAGCAATCAGCCCCAGCATTTT. It specifies CASTLGQGSNQPQHF.

This clonotype was found once. This chain joins TRBV29-1 and TRBJ2-1, with D possibly being TRBD2 (6 bases). The V end lost 1 base, the J end lost 10 bases, and 11 bases lay between the germline ends. The CDR3 is 12 amino acids. Germline loops: CDR1 SQVTM, CDR2 ANQGSEA. The CDR3 region has the DNA TGCAGCGTTGAAGGGTCGGGGGAGGAGCAGTTCTTC. It is translated as CSVEGSGEEQFF.

The rearrangement links TRBV13 to TRBJ2-5; 8 bases agree with TRBD2. Per germline, CDR1 PRHDT and CDR2 FYEKMQ (reference sequence). The CDR3 totals 16 residues. V was clipped by 4 bases and J by 6 bases; unmatched bases: 13. In DNA, the CDR3 is TGTGCCAGCAGCTCCACTAGCGGTACTTCAGCGAAGACCCAGTACTTC. It encodes CASSSTSGTSAKTQYF.

This clonotype was recorded at least ten times. This rearrangement joins TRBV7-9 to TRBJ1-1, with D perhaps matching TRBD1 (5 bases). Per germline, CDR1 SEHNR and CDR2 FQNEAQ (reference sequence). The germline V and J ends were trimmed by 4 bases and 13 bases, with 28 bases remaining between them. The CDR3 loop spans 16 amino acids. The CDR3: CASSYRPTPNAFRRFF. The CDR3 DNA reads TGTGCCAGCAGCTACAGGCCTACACCCAACGCTTTTCGGCGTTTCTTT.

This clonotype has ten or more counts. V gene TRBV7-3 combines with J gene TRBJ2-1; 9 bases are shared with TRBD2. The CDR3 covers 16 residues. Germline V lookup: CDR1 SGHTA, CDR2 FQGTGA. V lost 2 bases, J lost 3 bases, and 5 bases stayed unmatched. In nucleotides, the CDR3 is TGTGCCAGCAGCTTACGTGTTAGCGGGAGCTACAATGAGCAGTTCTTC. Protein product: CASSLRVSGSYNEQFF.

This clonotype was detected ten times or more. The J gene is TRBJ2-5, the V gene TRBV18, with a possible D match to TRBD2 (7 bases). The V and J ends lost 2 bases and 0 bases respectively, with 22 bases between them. The CDR3 spans 19 residues. The V gene's germline CDR1 is KGHSH and CDR2 LQKENI. CDR3 protein: CASSPSRGASGEYQETQYF. The DNA for the CDR3 is TGTGCCAGCTCACCATCCCGGGGGGCTAGCGGAGAGTACCAAGAGACCCAGTACTTC.

V gene TRBV18 combines with J gene TRBJ2-7, with D maybe TRBD1 (5 bases). V was cut by 0 bases and J by 4 bases, with 7 bases left in between. The CDR3 has 13 residues. The V gene's germline CDR1 is KGHSH and CDR2 LQKENI. Here the CDR3 DNA reads TGTGCCAGCTCACCACCGACAGTGTACGAGCAGTACTTC. Encoded protein: CASSPPTVYEQYF.

This clonotype came up many times. This chain links TRBV28 with TRBJ1-4; 7 bases match TRBD1. Trimming removed 6 bases from V and 7 bases from J; junction bases left unmatched: 8. This CDR3 region has 14 residues. Germline V gene data show CDR1 as MDHEN and CDR2 as SYDVKM. The CDR3 protein is CASRPTGPFEKLFF. CDR3 nucleotides: TGTGCCAGCAGGCCGACAGGGCCATTTGAAAAACTGTTTTTT.

The sample holds many counts of this clonotype. The V and J genes are TRBV29-1 and TRBJ1-2; 8 nucleotides align to TRBD1. Germline loops: CDR1 SQVTM, CDR2 ANQGSEA. Trimming took 6 bases from V and 0 from J; bases not matched to a gene: 6. This CDR3 has 14 amino acids. The CDR3 sequence: CSVGTTGANYGYTF. In nucleotides, the CDR3 is TGCAGCGTCGGAACGACAGGGGCTAACTATGGCTACACCTTC.

This clonotype was detected many times. This chain connects TRBV18 to TRBJ1-6, with D hard to call. Germline values: CDR1 KGHSH, CDR2 LQKENI. CDR3 length: 14 residues. V lost 3 bases, J lost 7 bases, and 10 bases lay in between. The CDR3 bases are TGTGCCAGCTCACCCCCCCCAGAAAATTCACCCCTCCACTTT. This encodes CASSPPPENSPLHF.

This rearrangement joins TRBV19 to TRBJ2-3, with 9 bases lining up with TRBD2. V dropped 8 bases and J dropped 5; count of bases not matched to a gene: 11. The CDR3 extends over 15 amino acids. Germline CDR1 and CDR2: LNHDA and SQIVND (reference sequence). The CDR3 bases are TGTGCCAGTCTCATAGCGGGAGCCCCCATAGATACGCAGTATTTT. Translated, it gives CASLIAGAPIDTQYF.

The rearrangement uses TRBV7-9 and TRBJ1-5; TRBD1 aligns across 7 bases. J was trimmed by 5 bases and V by 4 bases; bases with no gene match: 2. In germline, CDR1 is SEHNR, CDR2 FQNEAQ (reference sequence). This CDR3 has 13 residues. The CDR3 coding sequence is TGTGCCAGCAGCTGGGGGACAGATCAGCCCCAGCATTTT. It encodes CASSWGTDQPQHF.

The gene calls are TRBV28 and TRBJ2-7; D is unclear. V lost 2 bases and J lost 7, with 15 bases in between. CDR3 length: 14 amino acids. Germline assignment: CDR1 MDHEN and CDR2 SYDVKM. This chain's CDR3 is CASSLQGTSWEQYF. CDR3 bases: TGTGCCAGCAGTTTACAAGGAACCTCGTGGGAGCAGTACTTC.

This clonotype showed up many times. The chain has TRBV5-1 and TRBJ2-1; 8 bases match TRBD1. Trimming cost V 6 bases and J 7 bases; bases outside gene matches: 12. Germline assignment: CDR1 SGHRS and CDR2 YFSETQ. The CDR3 covers 15 residues. This CDR3 is CASKYLAGGGNEQFF. In DNA form, the CDR3 reads TGCGCCAGCAAATATCTGGCAGGGGGCGGGAATGAGCAGTTCTTC.

There are a few counts of this clonotype. The V gene is TRBV6-1, the J gene TRBJ1-2, with D perhaps TRBD1 (6 bases). The ends were cut back, 3 bases at V and 2 bases at J, with 16 bases in the middle. Germline lookup yields CDR1 MNHNS and CDR2 SASEGT. The CDR3 runs 16 residues. The CDR3 DNA is TGTGCCAGCAGTGATCAGAGAGGACAGATAAACTATGGCTACACCTTC. Translation gives CASSDQRGQINYGYTF.

This clonotype was picked up a small number of times. This chain's CDR3 is CASSDRLYQYEQYF. The CDR3, as DNA: TGCGCCAGCAGTGACCGCCTATACCAGTACGAGCAGTACTTC. The rearrangement links TRBV10-2 to TRBJ2-7; D is uncertain. This CDR3 is 14 amino acids long. Deletions cut 3 bases from V and 4 bases from J, with 13 bases between. Germline V gives CDR1 WSHSY, CDR2 SAAADI.

This clonotype was counted between two and nine times. The rearrangement links TRBV30 to TRBJ2-5; TRBD2 matches 9 bases. Trimming removed 3 bases from V and 2 bases from J; junction bases left unmatched: 7. CDR3 length: 15 residues. Germline loops: CDR1 GTSNPN, CDR2 SVGIG (reference sequence). The CDR3 DNA reads as TGTGCCTGGAGGCCCATAGCGGGGGTGCAAGAGACCCAGTACTTC. Its protein is CAWRPIAGVQETQYF.

Note on this clonotype: One base away lies a much larger clone, so this may be a sequencing read error. The rearrangement uses TRBV20-1 and TRBJ2-7; D might be TRBD2 (6 bases). The CDR3 loop spans 15 amino acids. V was shortened by 6 bases and J by 5 bases, with 23 bases between the two germline ends. Germline V lookup: CDR1 DFQATT, CDR2 SNEGSKA (reference sequence). The CDR3 DNA sequence: TGCAGTGCGCTAACTAGCAGGAGCCCGAGGGACGAGCAGTACTTC. Its translation is CSALTSRSPRDEQYF.

Many counts were recorded for this clonotype. V usage is TRBV23-1 and J usage is TRBJ2-1, with D uncertain. TRBV23-1 is an ORF, and what it does is uncertain. This CDR3 has 14 residues. Trimming took off 0 bases at V and 4 bases at J, with 7 bases between the two ends. The CDR3 bases are TGCGCCAGCAGTCAATCCAGAAAATACAATGAGCAGTTCTTC. This codes for CASSQSRKYNEQFF.

This clonotype was detected many times. The chain uses TRBV7-3 and TRBJ2-1; 9 positions match TRBD2. The V and J ends lost 5 bases and 10 bases, in that order; junction bases with no gene match: 3. The germline gives CDR1 SGHTA, CDR2 FQGTGA. The CDR3 runs to 12 residues. CDR3 nucleotide sequence: TGTGCCAGCAGCAGACTAGCGGAGGAGCAGTTCTTC. Its translation is CASSRLAEEQFF.

The chain employs TRBV7-9 and TRBJ1-5; D gene unclear. This CDR3 contains 13 residues. CDR1 SEHNR and CDR2 FQNEAQ come from the germline V gene (reference sequence). V lost 5 bases and J 5 bases, leaving 10 bases between the germline ends. CDR3 sequence reads: CASSHVRDQPQHF. The DNA of the CDR3 is TGTGCCAGCAGCCACGTCCGAGATCAGCCCCAGCATTTT.

The chain carries TRBV3-1 and TRBJ1-4; TRBD1 matches at 8 bases. Trimming removed 5 bases from V and 5 bases from J; junction bases left unmatched: 4. Germline V gene lookup returns CDR1 LGHDT and CDR2 YNNKEL (reference sequence). The CDR3 has 14 amino acids. Here the CDR3 DNA reads TGTGCCAGCAGCTTCCGACAGGGGAATGAAAAACTGTTTTTT. It is translated as CASSFRQGNEKLFF.

This clonotype was seen a few times. V is TRBV19 and J is TRBJ2-1; TRBD2 aligns across 13 bases. After removal of 3 bases from V and 4 bases from J, the junction contained 6 bases not matched to a gene. The CDR3 is 17 amino acids. Germline assignment: CDR1 LNHDA and CDR2 SQIVND (reference sequence). In nucleotides, the CDR3 is TGTGCCAGTAGTATTACTAGCGGGAGGGCCAGGTACAATGAGCAGTTCTTC. Translation gives CASSITSGRARYNEQFF.

The chain has TRBV2 and TRBJ2-3; the D gene is possibly TRBD2 (5 bases). The CDR3 runs 17 residues. Trimming cost V 4 bases and J 2 bases, with 19 bases left between them. Germline V gives CDR1 SNHLY, CDR2 FYNNEI. CDR3 residues: CASSVRLSGRFTDTQYF. The CDR3 nucleotides are TGTGCCAGCAGTGTTAGGCTGAGTGGGAGATTCACAGATACGCAGTATTTT.

The chain links TRBV29-1 to TRBJ2-5; 10 bases are shared with TRBD1. The germline gives CDR1 SQVTM, CDR2 ANQGSEA. The CDR3 sequence is 15 residues long. J lost 6 bases, V lost 3 bases, and 10 bases had no gene match. CDR3 in DNA: TGCAGCGTTGAGCTCCCTTCGACAGGGGGCAAGACCCAGTACTTC. It codes for CSVELPSTGGKTQYF.

The chain recombines TRBV10-2 with TRBJ1-2; no reliable D call. With 3 bases removed from V and 7 bases from J, the gap between germline ends came to 12 bases. This CDR3 is 13 amino acids long. CDR1 and CDR2 from the germline V gene are WSHSY and SAAADI. The DNA of the CDR3 is TGCGCCAGCAGTGAAGACACCCCCCCTGGCTACACCTTC. Its translation is CASSEDTPPGYTF.